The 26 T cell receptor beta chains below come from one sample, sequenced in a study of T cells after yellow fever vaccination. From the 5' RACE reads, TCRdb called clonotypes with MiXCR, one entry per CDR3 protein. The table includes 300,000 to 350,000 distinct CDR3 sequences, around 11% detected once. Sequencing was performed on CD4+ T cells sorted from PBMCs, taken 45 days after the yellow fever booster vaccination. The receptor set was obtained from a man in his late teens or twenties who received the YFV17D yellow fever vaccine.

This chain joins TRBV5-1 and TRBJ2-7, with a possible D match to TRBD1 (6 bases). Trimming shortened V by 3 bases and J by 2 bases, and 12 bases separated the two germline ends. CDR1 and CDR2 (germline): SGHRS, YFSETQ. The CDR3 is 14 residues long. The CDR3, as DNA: TGCGCCAGCAGCTCGCCGGGACAAGCCTACGAGCAGTACTTC. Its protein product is CASSSPGQAYEQYF. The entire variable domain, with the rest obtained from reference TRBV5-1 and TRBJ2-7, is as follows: KAGVTQTPRYLIKTRGQQVTLSCSPISGHRSVSWYQQTPGQGLQFLFEYFSETQRNKGNFPGRFSGRQFSNSRSEMNVSTLELGDSALYLCASSSPGQAYEQYFGPGTRLTVT.

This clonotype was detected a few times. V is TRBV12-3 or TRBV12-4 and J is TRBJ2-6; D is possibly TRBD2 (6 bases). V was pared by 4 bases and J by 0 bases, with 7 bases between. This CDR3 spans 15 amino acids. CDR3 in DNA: TGTGCCAGCAGTTCGACTAGCTCTGGGGCCAACGTCCTGACTTTC. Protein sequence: CASSSTSSGANVLTF.

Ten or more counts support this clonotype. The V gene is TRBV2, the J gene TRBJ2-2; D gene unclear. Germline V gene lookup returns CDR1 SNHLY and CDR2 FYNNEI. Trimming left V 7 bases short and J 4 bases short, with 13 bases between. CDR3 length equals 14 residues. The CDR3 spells CASTPGRGTGELFF. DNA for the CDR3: TGTGCCAGCACCCCCGGGCGCGGCACCGGGGAGCTGTTTTTT. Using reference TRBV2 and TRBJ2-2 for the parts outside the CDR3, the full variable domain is EPEVTQTPSHQVTQMGQEVILRCVPISNHLYFYWYRQILGQKVEFLVSFYNNEISEKSEIFDDQFSVERPDGSNFTLKIRSTKLEDSAMYFCASTPGRGTGELFFGEGSRLTVL.

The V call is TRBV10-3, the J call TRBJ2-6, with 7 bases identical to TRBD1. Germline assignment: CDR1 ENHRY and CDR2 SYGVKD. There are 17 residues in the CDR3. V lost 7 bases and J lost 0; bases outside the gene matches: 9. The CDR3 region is CAITKGTVYSGANVLTF. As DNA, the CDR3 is TGTGCCATCACCAAAGGGACAGTTTACTCTGGGGCCAACGTCCTGACTTTC.

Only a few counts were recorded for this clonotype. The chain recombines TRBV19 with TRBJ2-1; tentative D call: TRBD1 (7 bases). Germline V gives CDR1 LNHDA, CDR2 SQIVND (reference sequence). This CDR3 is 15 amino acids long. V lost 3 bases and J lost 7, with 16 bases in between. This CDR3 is CASSIGGTAPNEQFF. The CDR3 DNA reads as TGTGCCAGTAGTATTGGAGGGACAGCACCGAATGAGCAGTTCTTC. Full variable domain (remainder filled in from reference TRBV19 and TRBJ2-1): DGGITQSPKYLFRKEGQNVTLSCEQNLNHDAMYWYRQDPGQGLRLIYYSQIVNDFQKGDIAEGYSVSREKKESFPLTVTSAQKNPTAFYLCASSIGGTAPNEQFFGPGTRLTVL.

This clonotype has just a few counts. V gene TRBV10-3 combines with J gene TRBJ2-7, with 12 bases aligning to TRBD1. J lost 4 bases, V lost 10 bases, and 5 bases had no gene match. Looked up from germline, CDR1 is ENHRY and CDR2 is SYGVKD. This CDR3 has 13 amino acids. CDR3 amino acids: CATGTGGSYEQYF. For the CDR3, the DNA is TGTGCCACTGGGACAGGGGGCTCGTACGAGCAGTACTTC.

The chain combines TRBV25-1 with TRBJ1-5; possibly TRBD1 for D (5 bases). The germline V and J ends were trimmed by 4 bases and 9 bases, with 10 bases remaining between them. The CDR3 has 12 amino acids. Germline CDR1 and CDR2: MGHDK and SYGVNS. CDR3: CASSALGAPQHF. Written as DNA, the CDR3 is TGTGCCAGCAGTGCCTTAGGGGCGCCCCAGCATTTT. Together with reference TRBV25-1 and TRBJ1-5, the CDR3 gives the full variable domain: EADIYQTPRYLVIGTGKKITLECSQTMGHDKMYWYQQDPGMELHLIHYSYGVNSTEKGDLSSESTVSRIRTEHFPLTLESARPSHTSQYLCASSALGAPQHFGDGTRLSIL.

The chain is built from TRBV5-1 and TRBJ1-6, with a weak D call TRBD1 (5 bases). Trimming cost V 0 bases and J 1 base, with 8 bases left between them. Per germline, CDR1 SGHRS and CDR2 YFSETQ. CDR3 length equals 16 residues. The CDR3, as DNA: TGCGCCAGCAGCTTGGAAGGGGAGTCCTATAATTCACCCCTCCACTTT. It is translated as CASSLEGESYNSPLHF.

The CDR3 loop is CASSFLTNTGELFF. The CDR3 coding sequence is TGCGCCAGCAGCTTTCTAACGAACACCGGGGAGCTGTTTTTT. The rearrangement links TRBV5-1 to TRBJ2-2; D ambiguous. In germline, CDR1 is SGHRS, CDR2 YFSETQ. Deletions cut 2 bases from V and 0 bases from J, with 5 bases between. The CDR3 runs to 14 residues.

CDR3 DNA sequence: TGTGCCACCAGCAGAGCTAGCGGGGGGGCAGAGACCCAGTACTTC. Translating gives CATSRASGGAETQYF. The J gene is TRBJ2-5, the V gene TRBV15, with 12 bases lining up with TRBD2. The CDR3 totals 15 residues. With V trimmed by 1 base and J by 4 bases, 1 base remained unmatched. Per the germline V gene, CDR1 is LNHNV and CDR2 is YYDKDF (reference sequence).

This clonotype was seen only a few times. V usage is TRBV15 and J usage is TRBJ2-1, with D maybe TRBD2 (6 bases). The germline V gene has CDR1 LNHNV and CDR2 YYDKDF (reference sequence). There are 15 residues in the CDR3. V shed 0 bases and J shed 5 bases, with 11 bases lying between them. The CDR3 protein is CATSRDPGGNNEQFF. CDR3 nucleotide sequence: TGTGCCACCAGCAGAGATCCCGGGGGTAACAATGAGCAGTTCTTC.

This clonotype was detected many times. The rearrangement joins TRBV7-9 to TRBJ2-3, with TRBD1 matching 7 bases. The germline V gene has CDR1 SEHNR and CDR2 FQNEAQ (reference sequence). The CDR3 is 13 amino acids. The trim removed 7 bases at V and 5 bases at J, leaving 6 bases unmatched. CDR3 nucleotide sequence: TGTGCCAGCAAAAGAACAGGGGAAGATACGCAGTATTTT. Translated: CASKRTGEDTQYF.

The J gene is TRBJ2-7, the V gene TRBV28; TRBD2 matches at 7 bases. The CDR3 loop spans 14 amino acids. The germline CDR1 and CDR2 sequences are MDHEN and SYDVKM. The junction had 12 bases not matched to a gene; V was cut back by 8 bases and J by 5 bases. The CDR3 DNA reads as TGTGCCAGCGGCCCGGCCGGGGGGAAGAACGAGCAGTACGTC. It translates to CASGPAGGKNEQYV.

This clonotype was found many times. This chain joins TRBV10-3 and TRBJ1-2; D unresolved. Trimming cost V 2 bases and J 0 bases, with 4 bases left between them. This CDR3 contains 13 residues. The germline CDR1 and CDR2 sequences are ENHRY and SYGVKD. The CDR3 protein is CAISEGANYGYTF. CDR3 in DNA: TGTGCCATCAGTGAGGGGGCTAACTATGGCTACACCTTC.

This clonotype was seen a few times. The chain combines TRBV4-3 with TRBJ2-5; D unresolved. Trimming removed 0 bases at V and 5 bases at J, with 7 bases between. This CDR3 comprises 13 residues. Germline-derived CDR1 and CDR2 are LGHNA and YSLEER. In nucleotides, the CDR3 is TGCGCCAGCAGCCAAGATGACGGGGAGACCCAGTACTTC. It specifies CASSQDDGETQYF.

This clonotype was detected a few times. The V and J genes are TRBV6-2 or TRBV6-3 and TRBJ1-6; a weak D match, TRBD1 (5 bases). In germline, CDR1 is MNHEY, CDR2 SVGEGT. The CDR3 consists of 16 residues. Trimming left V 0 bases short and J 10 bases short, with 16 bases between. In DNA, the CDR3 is TGTGCCAGCAGTTACTCGATCGGCAGGGTCGGATCACCCCTCCACTTT. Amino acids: CASSYSIGRVGSPLHF.

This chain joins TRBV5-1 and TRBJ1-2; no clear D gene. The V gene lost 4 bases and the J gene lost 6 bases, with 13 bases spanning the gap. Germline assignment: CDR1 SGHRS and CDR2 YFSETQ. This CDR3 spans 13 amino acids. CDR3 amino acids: CASSPVGADGYTF. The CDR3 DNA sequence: TGCGCCAGCAGCCCGGTGGGCGCCGATGGCTACACCTTC.

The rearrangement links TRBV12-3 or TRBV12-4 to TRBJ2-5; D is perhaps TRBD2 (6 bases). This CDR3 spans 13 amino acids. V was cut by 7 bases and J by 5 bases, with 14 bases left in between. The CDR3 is CASKGGEWETQYF. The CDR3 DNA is TGTGCCAGCAAGGGCGGGGAGTGGGAGACCCAGTACTTC.

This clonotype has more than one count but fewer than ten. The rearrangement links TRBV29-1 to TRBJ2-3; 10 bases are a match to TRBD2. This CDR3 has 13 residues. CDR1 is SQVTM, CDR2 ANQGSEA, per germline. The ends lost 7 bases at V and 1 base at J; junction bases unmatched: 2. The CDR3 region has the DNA TGCAGCGGGGGGACTAGCGGCACAGATACGCAGTATTTT. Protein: CSGGTSGTDTQYF.

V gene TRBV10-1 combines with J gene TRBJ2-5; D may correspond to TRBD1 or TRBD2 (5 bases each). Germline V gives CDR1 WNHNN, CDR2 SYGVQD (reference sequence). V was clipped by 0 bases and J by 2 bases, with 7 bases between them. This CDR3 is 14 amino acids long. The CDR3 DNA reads TGCGCCAGCAGTGAGTCTGGGGGACAAGAGACCCAGTACTTC. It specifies CASSESGGQETQYF.

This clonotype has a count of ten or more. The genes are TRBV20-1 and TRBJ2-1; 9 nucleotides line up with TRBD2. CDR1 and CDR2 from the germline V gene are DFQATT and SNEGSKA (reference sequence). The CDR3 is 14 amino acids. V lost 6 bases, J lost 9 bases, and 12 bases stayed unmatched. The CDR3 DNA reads TGCAGTGCCCCTCCGAGGACTAGCGATGCTGAGCAGTTCTTC. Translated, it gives CSAPPRTSDAEQFF.

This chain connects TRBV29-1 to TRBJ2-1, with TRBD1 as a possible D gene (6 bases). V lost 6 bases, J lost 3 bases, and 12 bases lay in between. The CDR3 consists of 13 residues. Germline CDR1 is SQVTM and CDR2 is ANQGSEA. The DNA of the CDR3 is TGCAGCGTCCAAGACAGGTACTACAATGAGCAGTTCTTC. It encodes CSVQDRYYNEQFF.

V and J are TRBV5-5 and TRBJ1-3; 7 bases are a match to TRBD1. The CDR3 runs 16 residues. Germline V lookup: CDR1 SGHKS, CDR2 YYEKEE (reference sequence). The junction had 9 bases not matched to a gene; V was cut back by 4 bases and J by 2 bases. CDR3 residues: CASSRTGQLTGNTIYF. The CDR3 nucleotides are TGTGCCAGCAGCAGGACAGGACAATTAACTGGAAACACCATATATTTT.

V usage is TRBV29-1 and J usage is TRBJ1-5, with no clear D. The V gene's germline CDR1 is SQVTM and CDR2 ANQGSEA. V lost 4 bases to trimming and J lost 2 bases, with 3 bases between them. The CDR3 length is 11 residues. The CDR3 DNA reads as TGCAGCGTTGGAGGCAATCAGCCCCAGCATTTT. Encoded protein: CSVGGNQPQHF.

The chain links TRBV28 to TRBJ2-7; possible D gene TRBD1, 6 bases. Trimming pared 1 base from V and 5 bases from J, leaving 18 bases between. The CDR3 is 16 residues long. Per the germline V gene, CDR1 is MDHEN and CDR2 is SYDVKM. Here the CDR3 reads CASSLLGHWGENEQYV. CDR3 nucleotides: TGTGCCAGCAGTTTATTGGGACATTGGGGAGAGAACGAGCAGTACGTC.

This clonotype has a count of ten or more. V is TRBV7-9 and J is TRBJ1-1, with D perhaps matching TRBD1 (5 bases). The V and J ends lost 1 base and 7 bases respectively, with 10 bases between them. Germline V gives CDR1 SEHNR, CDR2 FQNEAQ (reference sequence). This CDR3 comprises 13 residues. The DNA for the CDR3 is TGTGCCAGCAGCTTAGGGCAGGGCAATGAAGCTTTCTTT. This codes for CASSLGQGNEAFF.